This T cell receptor (beta chain) was identified during a study of human T cells and chemical hapten exposure. Sample time point: patch test 1, 2 weeks after DPC sensitization. Sample treatment: therapeutic diphenylcyclopropenone sensitization with weekly scalp DPC. Drawing of blood took place ahead of applying each patch test. Overall study findings and caveats: Large CDR3 similarity clusters arose significantly more often from expanded TCRs than from controls.

The germline V and J ends were trimmed by 5 bases and 3 bases, with 8 bases remaining between them. Germline CDR1 reads ENHRY; CDR2 reads SYGVKD. The CDR3 length is 13 residues. The library gave individual cDNA molecules unique molecular identifiers. TCRdb called the RACE reads again in MiXCR, with one record for every CDR3 protein. The repertoire consists of around 300,000 distinct CDR3 sequences, with approximately 6.3% occurring once and the leading ten covering roughly 7.9%. With regard to this clonotype: The target antigen is unknown.

The TCR was taken from a young woman with alopecia areata. Some clones in this sample may be carry-over from other donors' samples. The V gene is TRBV10-3, the J gene TRBJ1-5; tentative D call: TRBD1 (5 bases). The source material was whole blood, sampled in connection with sensitization to the hapten diphenylcyclopropenone (DPC). The CDR3 bases are TGTGCCATCAGTCCAGGGTTCAATCAGCCCCAGCATTTT. Residues: CAISPGFNQPQHF.